Below are 15 T cell receptor beta chains sequenced from a single sample in a study of OX40 agonist ivuxolimab in advanced cancers. Sequencing was performed with immunoSEQ multiplex PCR; in TCRdb, only in-frame clones are kept and a portion is missing. In the table there are roughly 80,000 clones, around 85% of which are singletons. The sample in question was CD4+ or CD8+ T cells sorted from blood, obtained in a trial of the OX40 agonist ivuxolimab. These receptors came from an adult with an advanced solid tumor such as melanoma, head and neck, liver or kidney cancer.

CDR3 amino acids: CASSTGQVNTEAFF. CDR3 sequence (DNA): TGTGCCAGCAGCACCGGACAGGTGAACACTGAAGCTTTCTTT. The rearrangement links TRBV9 to TRBJ1-1; TRBD1 agrees at 7 bases. Germline V gene lookup returns CDR1 SGDLS and CDR2 YYNGEE. The CDR3 has 14 residues. J lost 0 bases, V lost 4 bases, and 3 bases had no gene match.

This clone was observed a handful of times. The rearrangement joins TRBV14 to TRBJ1-4; no firm D call. The germline V gene has CDR1 SGHDN and CDR2 FVKESK. Trimming stripped 1 base from V and 8 bases from J, with 8 bases between. The CDR3 is 13 amino acids. The CDR3 region is CASSQVAWEKLFF. CDR3 in DNA: TGTGCCAGCAGCCAAGTTGCTTGGGAAAAACTGTTTTTT. Combining the CDR3 with reference TRBV14 and TRBJ1-4 gives the whole variable domain EAGVTQFPSHSVIEKGQTVTLRCDPISGHDNLYWYRRVMGKEIKFLLHFVKESKQDESGMPNNRFLAERTGGTYSTLKVQPAELEDSGVYFCASSQVAWEKLFFGSGTQLSVL.

The chain has TRBV30 and TRBJ2-5; D unresolved. The CDR3 runs to 11 residues. V was clipped by 8 bases and J by 6 bases, with 13 bases between them. Germline CDR1 GTSNPN, CDR2 SVGIG (reference sequence). Written as DNA, the CDR3 is TGTGCCGGATTGGGGTTTCAGACCCAGTACTTC. Protein sequence: CAGLGFQTQYF.

This sequence joins TRBV2 and TRBJ1-6; D is uncertain. The ends were cut back, 6 bases at V and 5 bases at J, with 5 bases in the middle. The CDR3 totals 12 residues. Per the germline V gene, CDR1 is SNHLY and CDR2 is FYNNEI. Here the CDR3 reads CASSGDNSPLHF. DNA of the CDR3: TGTGCCAGCAGCGGGGATAATTCACCCCTCCACTTT.

This rearrangement joins TRBV5-1 to TRBJ2-7; D ambiguous. Trimming took 1 base from V and 0 from J, leaving 8 bases between them. The CDR3 totals 14 residues. The V gene's germline CDR1 is SGHRS and CDR2 YFSETQ. CDR3 coding DNA: TGCGCCAGCAGCTTGCAGCCCAGCTCCTACGAGCAGTACTTC. It encodes CASSLQPSSYEQYF.

V is TRBV7-9 and J is TRBJ2-1, with D perhaps being TRBD1 or TRBD2 (5 bases each). Deletions cut 1 base from V and 10 bases from J, with 17 bases between. CDR3 length equals 15 residues. Germline V gives CDR1 SEHNR, CDR2 FQNEAQ (reference sequence). In DNA form, the CDR3 reads TGTGCCAGCAGCTTAGAGGGGTTGGGGACGAGCGAGCAGTTCTTC. Translating gives CASSLEGLGTSEQFF.

The chain links TRBV7-2 to TRBJ2-5, with D hard to call. The CDR3 has 13 residues. V was pared by 3 bases and J by 3 bases, with 8 bases between. The germline V gene encodes CDR1 SGHTA and CDR2 FQGNSA. CDR3 protein: CASSFALEETQYF. The CDR3 nucleotides are TGTGCCAGCAGCTTTGCCCTTGAAGAGACCCAGTACTTC.

The rearrangement uses TRBV7-2 and TRBJ1-1, with unresolved D. This CDR3 spans 14 amino acids. Germline values: CDR1 SGHTA, CDR2 FQGNSA. V lost 5 bases, J lost 1 base, and 11 bases lay in between. CDR3 amino acids: CASSPTVGNTEAFF. DNA for the CDR3: TGTGCCAGCAGCCCCACAGTGGGGAACACTGAAGCTTTCTTT.

V and J are TRBV6-1 and TRBJ2-5; D gene uncertain. The CDR3 spans 13 residues. The V gene lost 2 bases and the J gene lost 2 bases, with 6 bases spanning the gap. CDR1 and CDR2 from the germline V gene are MNHNS and SASEGT. Here the CDR3 DNA reads TGTGCCAGCAGTGAACAGGTTCAAGAGACCCAGTACTTC. Encoded protein: CASSEQVQETQYF.

The chain links TRBV11-2 to TRBJ2-3, with D tentatively TRBD1 (6 bases). The CDR3 contains 12 residues. The germline CDR1 and CDR2 sequences are SGHAT and FQNNGV. V lost 5 bases, J lost 8 bases, and 11 bases lay in between. CDR3 region: CASSQGRITQYF. DNA for the CDR3: TGTGCCAGCAGCCAGGGGAGAATTACGCAGTATTTT.

The chain combines TRBV30 with TRBJ2-1; 7 nucleotides line up with TRBD2. This CDR3 comprises 15 residues. Germline V lookup: CDR1 GTSNPN, CDR2 SVGIG (reference sequence). The ends lost 0 bases at V and 14 bases at J; junction bases unmatched: 16. CDR3 coding DNA: TGTGCCTGGAGTGTAACGGGGGGAGGGAGTATAGGGGAGTTCTTC. Residues: CAWSVTGGGSIGEFF.

The DNA for the CDR3 is TGCGCCAGCAGACCGGGACAGGTAGACAATGAGCAGTTCTTC. Amino acid sequence: CASRPGQVDNEQFF. The J gene is TRBJ2-1, the V gene TRBV5-1; 8 nucleotides line up with TRBD1. This CDR3 has 14 amino acids. CDR1 is SGHRS, CDR2 YFSETQ, per germline. The V gene end was trimmed by 5 bases and the J gene end by 5 bases; junction bases not matched to a gene: 6.

The chain links TRBV29-1 to TRBJ1-2, with a possible D match to TRBD1 (5 bases). The CDR3 loop spans 14 amino acids. Germline V gene data show CDR1 as SQVTM and CDR2 as ANQGSEA. The V end was cut by 3 bases, the J end by 5 bases, with 16 bases between. CDR3 sequence: CSVDIPPGGYGYTF. The CDR3, as DNA: TGCAGCGTTGATATCCCTCCGGGGGGTTATGGCTACACCTTC.

V and J are TRBV19 and TRBJ2-5, with 7 bases that match TRBD1. This CDR3 contains 14 residues. Trimming cost V 2 bases and J 5 bases; bases outside gene matches: 5. CDR1 and CDR2 (germline): LNHDA, SQIVND (reference sequence). The CDR3 bases are TGTGCCAGTAGTATACGGACAGGTGGCGAGACCCAGTACTTC. It translates to CASSIRTGGETQYF.

V gene TRBV7-9 combines with J gene TRBJ2-2; D tentatively reads TRBD1 or TRBD2 (5 bases each). Germline V lookup: CDR1 SEHNR, CDR2 FQNEAQ (reference sequence). This CDR3 comprises 16 residues. With 6 bases removed from V and 6 bases from J, the gap between germline ends came to 20 bases. CDR3 in DNA: TGTGCCAGCAGATCCGGGACCTCTATTGGAGCCGGGGAGCTGTTTTTT. This codes for CASRSGTSIGAGELFF.